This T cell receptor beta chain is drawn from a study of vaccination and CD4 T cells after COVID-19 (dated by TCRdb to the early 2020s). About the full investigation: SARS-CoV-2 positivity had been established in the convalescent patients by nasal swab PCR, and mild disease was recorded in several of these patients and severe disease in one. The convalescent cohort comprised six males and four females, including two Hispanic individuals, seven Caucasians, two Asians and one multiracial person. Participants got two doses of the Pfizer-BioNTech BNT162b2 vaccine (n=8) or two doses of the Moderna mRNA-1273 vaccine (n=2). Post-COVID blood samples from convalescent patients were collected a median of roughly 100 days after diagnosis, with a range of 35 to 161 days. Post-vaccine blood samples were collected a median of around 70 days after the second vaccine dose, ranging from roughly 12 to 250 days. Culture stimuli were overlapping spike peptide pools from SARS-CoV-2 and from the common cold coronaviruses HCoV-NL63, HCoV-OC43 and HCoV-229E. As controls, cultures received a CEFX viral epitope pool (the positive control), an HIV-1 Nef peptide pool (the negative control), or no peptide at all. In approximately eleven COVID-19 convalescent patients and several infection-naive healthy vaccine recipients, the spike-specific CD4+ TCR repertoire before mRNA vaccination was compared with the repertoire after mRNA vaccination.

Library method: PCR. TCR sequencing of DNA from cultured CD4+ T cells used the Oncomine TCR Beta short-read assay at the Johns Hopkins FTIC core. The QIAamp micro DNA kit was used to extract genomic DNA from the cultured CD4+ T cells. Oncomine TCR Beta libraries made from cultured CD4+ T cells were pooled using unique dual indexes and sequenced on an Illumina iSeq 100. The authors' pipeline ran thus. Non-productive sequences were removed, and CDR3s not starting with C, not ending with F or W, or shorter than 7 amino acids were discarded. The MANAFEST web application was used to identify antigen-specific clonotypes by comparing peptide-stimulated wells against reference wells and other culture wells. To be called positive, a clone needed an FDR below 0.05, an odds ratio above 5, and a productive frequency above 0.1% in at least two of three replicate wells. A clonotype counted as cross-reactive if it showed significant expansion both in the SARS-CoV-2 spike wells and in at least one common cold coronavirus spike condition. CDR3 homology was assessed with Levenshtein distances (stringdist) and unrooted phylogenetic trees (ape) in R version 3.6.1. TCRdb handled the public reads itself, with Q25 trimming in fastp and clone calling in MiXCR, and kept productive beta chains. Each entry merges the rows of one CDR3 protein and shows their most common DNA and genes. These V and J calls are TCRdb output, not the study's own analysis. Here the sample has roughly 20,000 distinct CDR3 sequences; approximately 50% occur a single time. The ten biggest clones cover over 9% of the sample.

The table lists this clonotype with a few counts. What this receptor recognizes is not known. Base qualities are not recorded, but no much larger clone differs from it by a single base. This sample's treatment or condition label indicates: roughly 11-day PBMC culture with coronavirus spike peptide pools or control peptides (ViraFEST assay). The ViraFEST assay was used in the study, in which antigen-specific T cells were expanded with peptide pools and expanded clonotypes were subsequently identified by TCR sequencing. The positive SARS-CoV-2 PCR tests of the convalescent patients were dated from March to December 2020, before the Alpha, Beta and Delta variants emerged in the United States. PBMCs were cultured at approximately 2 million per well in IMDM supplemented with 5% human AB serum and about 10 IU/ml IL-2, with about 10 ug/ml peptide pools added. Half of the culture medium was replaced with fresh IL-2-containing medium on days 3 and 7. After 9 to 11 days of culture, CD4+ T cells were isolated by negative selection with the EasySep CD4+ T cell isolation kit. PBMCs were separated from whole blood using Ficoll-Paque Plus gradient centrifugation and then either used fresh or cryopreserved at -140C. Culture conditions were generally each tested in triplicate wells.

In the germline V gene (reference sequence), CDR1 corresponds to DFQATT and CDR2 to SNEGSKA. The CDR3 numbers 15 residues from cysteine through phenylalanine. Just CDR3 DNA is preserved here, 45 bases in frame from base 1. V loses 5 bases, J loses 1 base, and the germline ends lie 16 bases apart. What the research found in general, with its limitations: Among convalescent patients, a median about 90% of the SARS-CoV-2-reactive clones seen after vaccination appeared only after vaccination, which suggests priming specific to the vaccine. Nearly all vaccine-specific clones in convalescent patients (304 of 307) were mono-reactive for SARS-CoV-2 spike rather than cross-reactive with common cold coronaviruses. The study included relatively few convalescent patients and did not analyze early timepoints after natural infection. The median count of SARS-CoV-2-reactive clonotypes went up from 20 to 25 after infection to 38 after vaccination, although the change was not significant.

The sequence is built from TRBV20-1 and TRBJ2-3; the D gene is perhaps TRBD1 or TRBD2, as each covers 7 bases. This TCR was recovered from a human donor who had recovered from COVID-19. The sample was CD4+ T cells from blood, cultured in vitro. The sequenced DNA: TGCAGTGCTCAGGGGGAGGGAGACGGCACAGATACGCAGTATTTT. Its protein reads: CSAQGEGDGTDTQYF.